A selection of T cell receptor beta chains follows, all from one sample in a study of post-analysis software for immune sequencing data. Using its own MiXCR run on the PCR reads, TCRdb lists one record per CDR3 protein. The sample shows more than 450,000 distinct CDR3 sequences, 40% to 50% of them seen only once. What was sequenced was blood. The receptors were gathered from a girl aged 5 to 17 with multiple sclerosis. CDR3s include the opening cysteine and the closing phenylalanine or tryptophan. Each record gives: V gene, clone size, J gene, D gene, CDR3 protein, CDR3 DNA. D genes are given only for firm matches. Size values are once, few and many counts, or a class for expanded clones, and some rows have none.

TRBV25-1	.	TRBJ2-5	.	CASSERGLETQYF	TGTGCCAGCAGTGAAAGGGGGTTAGAGACCCAGTACTTC
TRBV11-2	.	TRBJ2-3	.	CASSLVADAEGTDTQYF	TGTGCCAGCAGCTTAGTAGCGGACGCCGAGGGCACAGATACGCAGTATTTT
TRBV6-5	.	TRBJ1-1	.	CASNQGSTEAFF	TGTGCCAGCAACCAGGGGTCGACTGAAGCTTTCTTT
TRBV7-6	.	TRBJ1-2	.	CASSLGVTVNYGYTF	TGTGCCAGCAGCCTTGGGGTGACAGTTAACTATGGCTACACCTTC
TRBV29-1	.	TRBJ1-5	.	CSCGEGPYQPQHF	TGCAGTTGTGGGGAGGGGCCTTATCAGCCCCAGCATTTT
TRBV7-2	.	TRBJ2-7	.	CASSSVQVYEQYF	TGTGCCAGCAGCTCAGTCCAGGTCTACGAGCAGTACTTC
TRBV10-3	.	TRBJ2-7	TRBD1	CAISGTGSSSEYF	TGTGCCATCAGCGGGACAGGGTCCTCGAGCGAGTACTTC
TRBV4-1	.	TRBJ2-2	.	CASSQKGLLTGELFF	TGCGCCAGCAGCCAGAAGGGACTGCTCACCGGGGAGCTGTTTTTT
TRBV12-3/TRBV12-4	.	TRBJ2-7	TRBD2	CASRRGSGGSHEQYF	TGTGCCAGCAGAAGGGGTAGCGGGGGGAGTCACGAGCAGTACTTC
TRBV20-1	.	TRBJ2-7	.	CSARDPGRDNHEQYF	TGCAGTGCTAGAGATCCGGGGCGGGACAACCATGAGCAGTACTTC
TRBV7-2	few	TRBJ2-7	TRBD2	CASSFSLAGAGYEQYF	TGTGCCAGCAGCTTTAGCCTAGCGGGGGCCGGGTACGAGCAGTACTTC
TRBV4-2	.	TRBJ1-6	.	CASRPIQGTSSYNSPLHF	TGTGCCAGCAGACCGATACAGGGTACCAGCTCCTATAATTCACCCCTCCACTTT
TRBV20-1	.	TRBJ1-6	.	CSARESSSPLHF	TGCAGTGCTAGAGAATCGAGTTCACCCCTCCACTTT
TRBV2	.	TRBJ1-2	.	CASMRKGRGYGYTF	TGTGCCAGCATGCGCAAGGGCCGGGGCTATGGCTACACCTTC
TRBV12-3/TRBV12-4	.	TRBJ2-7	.	CASKVELVASYEQYF	TGTGCCAGCAAGGTGGAACTAGTGGCCTCCTACGAGCAGTACTTC
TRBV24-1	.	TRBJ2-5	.	CATSRGSKETQYF	TGTGCCACCTCCCGGGGGAGCAAAGAGACCCAGTACTTC
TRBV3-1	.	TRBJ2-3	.	CASSQDALGLSADTQYF	TGTGCCAGCAGCCAAGATGCGCTAGGACTCAGCGCCGATACGCAGTATTTT
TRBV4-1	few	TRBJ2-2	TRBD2	CASSPPALAGTGELFF	TGCGCCAGCAGCCCCCCCGCGCTAGCGGGGACCGGGGAGCTGTTTTTT
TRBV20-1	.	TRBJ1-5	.	CSARDLAIPNQPQHF	TGCAGTGCTAGAGATCTGGCCATACCGAATCAGCCCCAGCATTTT
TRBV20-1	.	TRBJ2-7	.	CSARDPRSGNYEQYF	TGCAGTGCTAGAGATCCCCGTAGCGGTAACTACGAGCAGTACTTC
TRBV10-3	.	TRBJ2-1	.	CATAKLHRDEQFF	TGTGCCACCGCAAAGCTGCACCGGGATGAGCAGTTCTTC
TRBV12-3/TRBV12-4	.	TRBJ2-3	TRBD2	CASRHSTSADAQYF	TGTGCCAGCAGGCACTCTACTAGCGCAGATGCGCAGTATTTC
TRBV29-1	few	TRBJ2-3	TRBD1	CSVCPGTGFIDTQYF	TGCAGCGTCTGCCCCGGGACAGGCTTCATCGATACGCAGTATTTT
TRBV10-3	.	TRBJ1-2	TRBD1	CAMGQGGGYTF	TGTGCCATGGGACAGGGGGGAGGCTACACCTTC
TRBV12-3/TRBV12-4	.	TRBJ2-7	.	CASSLRSGPTYEQYF	TGTGCCAGCAGTTTACGTAGCGGTCCTACCTACGAGCAGTACTTC
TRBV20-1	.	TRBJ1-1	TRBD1	CSASGQGGNTEAFF	TGCAGTGCCTCAGGACAGGGGGGGAACACTGAAGCTTTCTTT
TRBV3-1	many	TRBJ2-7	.	CASSQYTYEQYF	TGTGCCAGCAGCCAATATACCTACGAGCAGTACTTC
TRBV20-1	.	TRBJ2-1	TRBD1	CSASDSGTGGYNEQFF	TGCAGTGCTAGTGACTCCGGGACAGGGGGATACAATGAGCAGTTCTTC
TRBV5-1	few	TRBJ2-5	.	CASSGGLSQETQYF	TGCGCCAGCAGCGGTGGACTCAGCCAAGAGACCCAGTACTTC
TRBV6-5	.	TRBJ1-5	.	CASSSPRDNQPQHF	TGTGCCAGCAGTTCTCCACGGGACAATCAGCCCCAGCATTTT
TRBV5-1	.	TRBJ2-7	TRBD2	CASRPGLAGFYEQYF	TGCGCCAGCCGTCCTGGACTAGCGGGCTTCTACGAGCAGTACTTC
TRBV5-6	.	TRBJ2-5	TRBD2	CASSLIARAGRDNEQYF	TGTGCCAGCAGCTTGATCGCCCGAGCGGGACGAGACAATGAGCAGTACTTC
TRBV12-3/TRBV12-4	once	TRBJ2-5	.	CASSPGGRVHVETQYF	TGTGCCAGCAGTCCGGGTGGCAGGGTCCATGTAGAGACCCAGTACTTC
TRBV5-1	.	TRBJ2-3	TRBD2	CASSHRPPSGGPLTDTQYF	TGCGCCAGCAGCCACCGCCCCCCTAGCGGGGGCCCCCTCACAGATACGCAGTATTTT
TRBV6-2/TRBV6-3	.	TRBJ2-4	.	CASSKTVSGKNIQYF	TGTGCCAGCAGTAAGACTGTGAGTGGCAAAAACATTCAGTACTTC
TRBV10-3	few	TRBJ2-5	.	CAISESGYGSQETQYF	TGTGCCATCAGTGAGTCGGGTTATGGCAGCCAAGAGACCCAGTACTTC
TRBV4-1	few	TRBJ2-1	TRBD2	CASSHPGGSSYNEQFF	TGCGCCAGCAGCCACCCGGGGGGGAGCTCCTACAATGAGCAGTTCTTC
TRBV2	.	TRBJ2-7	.	CAQGPYGTPRDYEQYF	TGTGCCCAGGGCCCATACGGGACCCCCCGAGACTACGAGCAGTACTTC
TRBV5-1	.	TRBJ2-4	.	CASSLGRVVENIQYF	TGCGCCAGCAGCTTGGGGCGCGTTGTCGAAAACATTCAGTACTTC
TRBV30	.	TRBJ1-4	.	CAWARDDEKLFF	TGTGCCTGGGCCAGGGACGATGAAAAACTGTTTTTT
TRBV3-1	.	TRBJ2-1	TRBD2	CASSQSSGNEEFF	TGTGCCAGCAGCCAATCTAGCGGGAATGAGGAGTTCTTC
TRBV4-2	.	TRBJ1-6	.	CASSLRGLNSPLHF	TGTGCCAGCAGCCTCAGGGGATTGAATTCACCCCTCCACTTT
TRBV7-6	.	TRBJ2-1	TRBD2	CASSLAASGHNNEQFF	TGTGCCAGCAGCTTAGCAGCTAGCGGACACAACAATGAGCAGTTCTTC
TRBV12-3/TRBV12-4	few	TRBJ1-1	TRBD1	CASTLNRGRTEAFF	TGTGCCAGCACGTTAAACAGGGGTCGTACTGAAGCTTTCTTT
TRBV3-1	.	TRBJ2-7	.	CASSQEADEQYF	TGTGCCAGCAGCCAAGAAGCGGACGAGCAGTACTTC
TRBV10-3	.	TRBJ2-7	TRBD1	CAISRQGGDEQYF	TGTGCCATCAGCCGACAGGGGGGCGACGAGCAGTACTTC
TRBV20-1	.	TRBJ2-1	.	CSANGWGAYNEQFF	TGCAGTGCTAATGGGTGGGGTGCCTACAATGAGCAGTTCTTC
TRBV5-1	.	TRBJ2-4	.	CASSSTGDLIAKNIQYF	TGCGCCAGCAGCTCAACAGGTGATCTTATAGCCAAAAACATTCAGTACTTC
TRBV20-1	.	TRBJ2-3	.	CSARGMGGTDTQYF	TGCAGTGCTAGAGGAATGGGCGGCACAGATACGCAGTATTTT
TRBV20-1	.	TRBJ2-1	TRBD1	CSAPHRTGPTEQFF	TGCAGTGCTCCCCATCGGACAGGCCCGACTGAGCAGTTCTTC
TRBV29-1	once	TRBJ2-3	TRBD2	CSVASGLARDTQYF	TGCAGCGTGGCTTCGGGACTAGCAAGAGATACGCAGTATTTT
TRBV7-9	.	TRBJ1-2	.	CASSSSLTGTYGYTF	TGTGCCAGCAGCTCGAGCCTGACAGGCACCTATGGCTACACCTTC
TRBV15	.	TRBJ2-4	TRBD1	CATSRDQGQGGNIQYF	TGTGCCACCAGCAGAGATCAAGGACAGGGGGGAAACATTCAGTACTTC
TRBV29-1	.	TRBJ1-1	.	CSVLRPMNTEAFF	TGCAGCGTGCTCAGACCTATGAACACTGAAGCTTTCTTT
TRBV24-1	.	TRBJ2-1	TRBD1	CATSDFDRGGNEQFF	TGTGCCACCAGTGATTTTGACAGGGGCGGCAATGAGCAGTTCTTC
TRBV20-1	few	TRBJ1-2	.	CSARDDPGYGYTF	TGCAGTGCTAGAGATGACCCGGGCTATGGCTACACCTTC
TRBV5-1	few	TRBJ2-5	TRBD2	CASCTAGGRSETQYF	TGCGCCAGCTGCACTGCTGGCGGGAGAAGCGAGACCCAGTACTTC
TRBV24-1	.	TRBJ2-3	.	CATSDRRAGVGNTQYF	TGTGCCACCAGTGATCGGCGAGCGGGCGTAGGGAATACGCAGTATTTT
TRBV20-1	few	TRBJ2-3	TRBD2	CSARGSAGGRDTQYF	TGCAGTGCTAGAGGTTCAGCGGGGGGCAGGGATACGCAGTATTTT